This T cell receptor beta chain was captured by sequencing in a study of blood T cell repertoires in COVID-19. For this clone: The sample contains more than one DNA sequence encoding this CDR3.

The protocol was immunoSEQ multiplex PCR, while the TCRdb copy is restricted to in-frame clones and leaves out a portion. This sample has about 180,000 clones, with roughly 85% found just once. Germline V lookup: CDR1 LNHDA, CDR2 SQIVND (reference sequence). The V gene end was trimmed by 4 bases and the J gene end by 3 bases; junction bases not matched to a gene: 1. The CDR3 runs to 13 residues. Symptom resolution, clearance, or two negative PCRs marked the recovered donors of Cohort 3. What was sequenced was PBMCs or T cells enriched from blood (not recorded which). The sequence derives from a woman aged 18 to 35 who had recovered from COVID-19. The chain couples TRBV19 to TRBJ1-1, with 8 positions matching TRBD1. CDR3 region: CASSTTGDTEAFF. The CDR3, as DNA: TGTGCCAGTAGTACGACAGGGGACACTGAAGCTTTCTTT.